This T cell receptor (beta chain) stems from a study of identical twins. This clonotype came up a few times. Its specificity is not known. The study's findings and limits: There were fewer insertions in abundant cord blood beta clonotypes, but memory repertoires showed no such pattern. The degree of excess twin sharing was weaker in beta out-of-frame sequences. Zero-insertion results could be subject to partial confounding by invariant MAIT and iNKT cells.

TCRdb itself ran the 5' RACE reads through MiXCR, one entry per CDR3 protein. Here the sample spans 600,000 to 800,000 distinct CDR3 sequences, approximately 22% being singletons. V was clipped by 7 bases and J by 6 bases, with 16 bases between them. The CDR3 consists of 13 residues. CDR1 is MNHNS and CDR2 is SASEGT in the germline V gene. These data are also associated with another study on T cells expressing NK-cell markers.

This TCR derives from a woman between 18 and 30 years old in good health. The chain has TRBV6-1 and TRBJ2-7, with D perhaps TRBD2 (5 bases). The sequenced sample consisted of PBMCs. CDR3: CASTETLEGEQYF. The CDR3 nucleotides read TGTGCCAGCACCGAGACACTAGAGGGCGAGCAGTACTTC.